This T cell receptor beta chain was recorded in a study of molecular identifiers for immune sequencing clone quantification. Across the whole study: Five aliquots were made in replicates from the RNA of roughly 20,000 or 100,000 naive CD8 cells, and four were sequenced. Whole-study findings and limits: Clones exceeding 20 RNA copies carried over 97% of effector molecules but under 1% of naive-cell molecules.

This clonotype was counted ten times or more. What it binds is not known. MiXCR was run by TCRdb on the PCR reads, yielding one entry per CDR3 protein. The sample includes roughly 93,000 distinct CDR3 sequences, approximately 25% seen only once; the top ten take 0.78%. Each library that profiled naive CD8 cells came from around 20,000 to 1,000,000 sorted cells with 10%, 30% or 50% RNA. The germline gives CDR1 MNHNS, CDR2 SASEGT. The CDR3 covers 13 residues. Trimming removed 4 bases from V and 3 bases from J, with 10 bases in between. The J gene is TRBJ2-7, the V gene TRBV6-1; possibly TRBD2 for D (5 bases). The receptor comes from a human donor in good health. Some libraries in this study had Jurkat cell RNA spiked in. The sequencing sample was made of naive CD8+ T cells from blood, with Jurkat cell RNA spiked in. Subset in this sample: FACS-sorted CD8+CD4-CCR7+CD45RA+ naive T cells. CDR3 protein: CASSAGVNYEQYF. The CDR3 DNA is TGTGCCAGCAGTGCCGGGGTAAACTACGAGCAGTACTTC.